This TCR beta chain was recovered during a study of T cells after yellow fever vaccination. TCRdb called the 5' RACE reads again in MiXCR, with one record for every CDR3 protein. The repertoire holds about 260,000 distinct CDR3 sequences, with about 5.2% as singletons. Germline CDR1 and CDR2: SGHNT and YYREEE (reference sequence). Trimming shortened V by 3 bases and J by 4 bases, and 10 bases separated the two germline ends. The CDR3 runs 13 residues. This clonotype came up a few times. This sample comprised CD4+ T cells sorted from PBMCs, obtained on the day of the yellow fever booster vaccination. This receptor was taken from a man aged 18-30 years who received the YFV17D yellow fever vaccine. J is TRBJ2-5 and V is TRBV5-4; perhaps TRBD1 as D (6 bases). The DNA for the CDR3 is TGTGCCAGCAGCTCCCGACAGGCAGAGACCCAGTACTTC. Translating gives CASSSRQAETQYF.